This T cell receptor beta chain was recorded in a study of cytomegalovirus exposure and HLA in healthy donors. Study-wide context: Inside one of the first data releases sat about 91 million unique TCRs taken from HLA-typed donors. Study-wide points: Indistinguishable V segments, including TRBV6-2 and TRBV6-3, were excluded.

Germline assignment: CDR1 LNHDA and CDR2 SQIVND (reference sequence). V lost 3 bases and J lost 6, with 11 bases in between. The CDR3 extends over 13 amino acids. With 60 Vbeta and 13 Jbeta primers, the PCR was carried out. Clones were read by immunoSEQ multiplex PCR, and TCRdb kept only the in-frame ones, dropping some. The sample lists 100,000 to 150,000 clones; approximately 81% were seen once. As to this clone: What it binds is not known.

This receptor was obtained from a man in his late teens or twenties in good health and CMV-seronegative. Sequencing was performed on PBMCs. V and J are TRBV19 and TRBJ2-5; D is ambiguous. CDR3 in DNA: TGTGCCAGTAGTATGGTGAATAGTAAGACCCAGTACTTC. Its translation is CASSMVNSKTQYF.